The 24 T cell receptor beta chains below come from one sample, sequenced in a study of blood T cell repertoires in COVID-19. The repertoire was sequenced with immunoSEQ multiplex PCR; TCRdb's copy has only in-frame clones and lacks some. This sample has about 110,000 clones, with 55% to 75% found just once. Sample: peripheral blood. These receptors were collected from a woman in her 40s with acute or convalescent COVID-19.

Only one count was recorded for this clone. V and J are TRBV18 and TRBJ1-2; 9 positions match TRBD1. Germline lookup yields CDR1 KGHSH and CDR2 LQKENI. The V and J ends lost 3 bases and 0 bases, in that order; junction bases with no gene match: 8. The CDR3 extends over 17 amino acids. Here the CDR3 DNA reads TGTGCCAGCTCACCGAGCGACAGGGGGATAGCTAACTATGGCTACACCTTC. It translates to CASSPSDRGIANYGYTF.

This clone turned up a few times. The J gene is TRBJ2-5, the V gene TRBV27; D unresolved. V lost 0 bases and J 2 bases, leaving 10 bases between the germline ends. This CDR3 contains 15 residues. The germline V gene encodes CDR1 MNHEY and CDR2 SMNVEV (reference sequence). CDR3 nucleotide sequence: TGTGCCAGCAGTTTATCTTATGCCCTACAAGAGACCCAGTACTTC. Translated: CASSLSYALQETQYF.

The chain recombines TRBV4-1 with TRBJ1-6, with D unresolved. V was shortened by 0 bases and J by 2 bases, with 23 bases between the two germline ends. Germline V CDR1 and CDR2: MGHRA, YSYEKL. This CDR3 is built from 21 residues. DNA for the CDR3: TGCGCCAGCAGCCAAGATCCCCCCAGTTCGGGTCTCGTAACCTATAATTCACCCCTCCACTTT. This codes for CASSQDPPSSGLVTYNSPLHF.

The chain links TRBV4-3 to TRBJ2-3; TRBD2 agrees at 11 bases. With V trimmed by 0 bases and J by 3 bases, 5 bases remained unmatched. Germline V CDR1 and CDR2: LGHNA, YSLEER. There are 17 residues in the CDR3. CDR3 bases: TGCGCCAGCAGCCAAGAGACGTCTAGCGGGGGGACAGATACGCAGTATTTT. Its translation: CASSQETSSGGTDTQYF.

The rearrangement links TRBV2 to TRBJ1-3; D is possibly TRBD1 (6 bases). Germline loops: CDR1 SNHLY, CDR2 FYNNEI. V shed 4 bases and J shed 3 bases, with 7 bases lying between them. This CDR3 is 13 amino acids long. The CDR3 nucleotides read TGTGCCAGCAGTGCGGACAGTGGAAACACCATATATTTT. Translated, it gives CASSADSGNTIYF.

This rearrangement joins TRBV7-2 to TRBJ1-6; D remains ambiguous. Germline V gene lookup returns CDR1 SGHTA and CDR2 FQGNSA. The ends were cut back, 3 bases at V and 7 bases at J, with 10 bases in the middle. The CDR3 contains 14 residues. CDR3 loop: CASSFPFVNSPLHF. The CDR3 DNA is TGTGCCAGCAGCTTCCCCTTTGTGAATTCACCCCTCCACTTT.

The chain is built from TRBV29-1 and TRBJ2-5; unclear D gene. Trimming took off 4 bases at V and 4 bases at J, with 13 bases between the two ends. The CDR3 extends over 13 amino acids. Germline loops: CDR1 SQVTM, CDR2 ANQGSEA. DNA for the CDR3: TGCAGCGTTGTAAAGGAGAGGTCAGAGACCCAGTACTTC. As protein: CSVVKERSETQYF.

The chain recombines TRBV14 with TRBJ2-1; 10 bases agree with TRBD2. Per the germline V gene, CDR1 is SGHDN and CDR2 is FVKESK. Losses at the gene ends were 2 bases for V and 6 bases for J; bases not matched to a gene: 4. The CDR3 has 15 amino acids. The CDR3 region is CASSQSQRGGNEQFF. As DNA, the CDR3 is TGTGCCAGCAGCCAAAGCCAGCGGGGGGGCAATGAGCAGTTCTTC. The whole variable domain, filled in from reference TRBV14 and TRBJ2-1, reads EAGVTQFPSHSVIEKGQTVTLRCDPISGHDNLYWYRRVMGKEIKFLLHFVKESKQDESGMPNNRFLAERTGGTYSTLKVQPAELEDSGVYFCASSQSQRGGNEQFFGPGTRLTVL.

This chain links TRBV18 with TRBJ2-7; 8 bases match TRBD2. CDR3 length: 14 amino acids. Germline CDR1 KGHSH, CDR2 LQKENI. Trimming at V came to 2 bases and at J to 3 bases, leaving 3 bases not matched to a gene. This CDR3 reads CASSPGRGGYEQYF. Written as DNA, the CDR3 is TGTGCCAGCTCACCAGGACGGGGGGGCTACGAGCAGTACTTC.

The J gene is TRBJ1-2, the V gene TRBV5-5, with no clear D. Trimming cost V 4 bases and J 4 bases, with 11 bases left between them. Germline CDR1 and CDR2: SGHKS and YYEKEE (reference sequence). The CDR3 runs 13 residues. CDR3 DNA: TGTGCCAGCAGCCTCGACACCTCCTATGGCTACACCTTC. Protein product: CASSLDTSYGYTF.

This clone was found a few times. The chain links TRBV6-6 to TRBJ1-1, with a tentative D call TRBD1 (6 bases). The CDR3 loop spans 16 amino acids. In germline, CDR1 is MNHNY, CDR2 SVGAGI (reference sequence). V was cut by 6 bases and J by 0 bases, with 17 bases left in between. The CDR3 here is CASSPSFQGMNTEAFF. The CDR3 nucleotides read TGTGCCAGCAGCCCCTCATTCCAGGGGATGAACACTGAAGCTTTCTTT.

The V call is TRBV19, the J call TRBJ1-1, with D unresolved. Germline V lookup: CDR1 LNHDA, CDR2 SQIVND (reference sequence). V lost 3 bases to trimming and J lost 5 bases, with 13 bases between them. CDR3 size: 14 residues. The CDR3 protein is CASSMVPAETEAFF. The CDR3 DNA reads as TGTGCCAGTAGTATGGTCCCGGCGGAAACTGAAGCTTTCTTT.

J is TRBJ2-5 and V is TRBV6-6; 8 nucleotides line up with TRBD2. The V segment lost 8 bases and the J segment 1 base; nucleotides outside the gene matches: 3. Germline V gene sequence: CDR1 MNHNY, CDR2 SVGAGI (reference sequence). CDR3 length: 13 amino acids. The CDR3 protein is CASGGGRQETQYF. As DNA, the CDR3 is TGTGCCAGCGGCGGGGGGCGCCAAGAGACCCAGTACTTC.

This clone turned up a few times. This chain uses TRBV3-1 (or the pseudogene TRBV3-2) with TRBJ1-3; D gene ambiguous. The germline CDR1 and CDR2 sequences are LGHDT and YNNKEL (reference sequence). Trimming pared 0 bases from V and 3 bases from J, leaving 12 bases between. The CDR3 extends over 16 amino acids. The CDR3 nucleotides read TGTGCCAGCAGCCAAGATTTATTGGGGAGTGGAAACACCATATATTTT. Its translation: CASSQDLLGSGNTIYF.

The chain employs TRBV3-1 (or the pseudogene TRBV3-2) and TRBJ2-1, with TRBD2 identical over 15 bases. This CDR3 spans 16 amino acids. The germline V gene encodes CDR1 LGHDT and CDR2 YNNKEL (reference sequence). The junction had 1 base not matched to a gene; V was cut back by 1 base and J by 6 bases. This CDR3 is CASSQGTSGGANEQFF. The CDR3 region has the DNA TGTGCCAGCAGCCAAGGGACTAGCGGGGGGGCCAATGAGCAGTTCTTC.

This clone has at least ten counts. This rearrangement joins TRBV25-1 to TRBJ1-2, with 7 bases that match TRBD1. CDR1 is MGHDK and CDR2 is SYGVNS in the germline V gene. J was trimmed by 3 bases and V by 3 bases; bases with no gene match: 4. The CDR3 spans 14 residues. The CDR3 region is CASSDPGQDYGYTF. In DNA form, the CDR3 reads TGTGCCAGCAGTGACCCCGGACAGGACTATGGCTACACCTTC.

This chain links TRBV5-1 with TRBJ2-1; TRBD2 matches 12 bases. CDR1 and CDR2 from the germline V gene are SGHRS and YFSETQ. Germline trimming cut 0 bases from V and 5 bases from J; bases unmatched to any gene: 3. This CDR3 contains 16 residues. CDR3 DNA: TGCGCCAGCAGCTTGGAACCTAGCGGGGGGGACAATGAGCAGTTCTTC. Translation: CASSLEPSGGDNEQFF. The full variable domain, with the rest looked up from reference TRBV5-1 and TRBJ2-1, is KAGVTQTPRYLIKTRGQQVTLSCSPISGHRSVSWYQQTPGQGLQFLFEYFSETQRNKGNFPGRFSGRQFSNSRSEMNVSTLELGDSALYLCASSLEPSGGDNEQFFGPGTRLTVL.

This clone was counted a few times. This chain uses TRBV7-6 with TRBJ1-1; TRBD1 might be the D (6 bases). The CDR3 is 16 residues long. V lost 4 bases and J lost 0, with 15 bases in between. Germline V gives CDR1 SGHVS, CDR2 FNYEAQ. This CDR3 reads CASSSLSPGVNTEAFF. The CDR3 DNA follows: TGTGCCAGCAGCTCACTCTCACCAGGGGTGAACACTGAAGCTTTCTTT.

The chain uses TRBV7-2 and TRBJ2-1; 8 bases line up with TRBD2. This CDR3 region has 17 residues. CDR1 SGHTA and CDR2 FQGNSA come from the germline V gene. Trimming at V came to 4 bases and at J to 10 bases, leaving 18 bases not matched to a gene. CDR3 sequence reads: CASSSPALAGPIGEQFF. Here the CDR3 DNA reads TGTGCCAGCAGCTCCCCCGCGCTAGCGGGCCCAATAGGGGAGCAGTTCTTC.

A remark on this clone: Mismatch with germline at one junction end may stem from a read error. V usage is TRBV7-3 and J usage is TRBJ2-1; 10 nucleotides match TRBD2. This CDR3 has 15 residues. Germline values: CDR1 SGHTA, CDR2 FQGTGA. CDR3 nucleotide sequence: TGTGCCAGCAGCCTAACTAGCGGGGAATACAATGAGCAGTTCTTC. This sequence encodes CASSLTSGEYNEQFF.

The sample holds a few counts of this clone. The rearrangement links TRBV2 to TRBJ1-2, with 7 bases identical to TRBD1. Per the germline V gene, CDR1 is SNHLY and CDR2 is FYNNEI. The length of the CDR3 is 12 residues. J gave up 3 bases and V 8 bases, and 3 bases lay outside the gene matches. Here the CDR3 reads CASEGQHYGYTF. The CDR3 DNA reads TGTGCCAGCGAGGGACAGCACTATGGCTACACCTTC.

This clone occurred many times. The V and J genes are TRBV30 and TRBJ1-6; TRBD1 matches at 8 bases. In germline, CDR1 is GTSNPN, CDR2 SVGIG (reference sequence). V gave up 0 bases and J gave up 10 bases; unmatched junction bases: 8. The CDR3 consists of 15 residues. The CDR3 DNA is TGTGCCTGGAGTGTCGAACAGGGGGGCAGGTCACCCCTCCACTTT. This gives the protein CAWSVEQGGRSPLHF.

V usage is TRBV7-2 and J usage is TRBJ2-1, with 14 bases matching TRBD2. Germline CDR1 is SGHTA and CDR2 is FQGNSA. Losses at the gene ends were 0 bases for V and 3 bases for J; bases not matched to a gene: 1. CDR3 length: 17 amino acids. This CDR3 is CASSLAGLAGGYNEQFF. The CDR3 coding sequence is TGTGCCAGCAGCTTAGCCGGACTAGCGGGGGGCTACAATGAGCAGTTCTTC.

The gene calls are TRBV23-1 and TRBJ2-7; TRBD2 might be the D (7 bases). TRBV23-1 is labeled an ORF, and its function is uncertain. The V end lost 2 bases, the J end lost 3 bases, and 14 bases lay between the germline ends. This CDR3 region has 15 residues. The chain's CDR3 is CASSQGGGEDYEQYF. CDR3 in DNA: TGCGCCAGCAGTCAAGGGGGGGGCGAAGACTACGAGCAGTACTTC.